This T cell receptor (beta chain) was recovered during a study of T-cell memory formation after mild COVID-19. Background on the study: TCR clusters were mostly confined to one donor each.

cDNA libraries for TCR alpha and TCR beta, carrying sample barcodes and UMIs, came from 5'RACE with constant-segment primers. One entry per CDR3 protein, called by TCRdb with MiXCR from the 5' RACE reads. This table has 350,000 to 450,000 distinct CDR3 sequences, approximately 14% appearing once. CDR3 length equals 16 residues. Trimming at V came to 3 bases and at J to 4 bases, leaving 8 bases not matched to a gene. Germline-derived CDR1 and CDR2 are SGDLS and YYNGEE. Worth noting for this clonotype: What it binds is not known.

Whole-study findings and limits: Clones which contracted sat mainly in CM and EM if CD4+, and in EMRA if CD8+. Several responding clones turned up in pre-infection memory, indicating that cross-reactive memory may have taken part.

The TCR sequence derives from a man aged 18 to 30 who had mild COVID-19 (a few samples of this study predate the infection). Cell type and time point are not known. Sequenced input: PBMCs or a T cell subset sorted from them (not recorded which). V gene TRBV9 combines with J gene TRBJ2-1; 9 nucleotides line up with TRBD1. Written as DNA, the CDR3 is TGTGCCAGCAGCGCCCGTCGGACAGGGGTGTACAATGAGCAGTTCTTC. This translates into CASSARRTGVYNEQFF. The complete variable domain, with remaining parts taken from reference TRBV9 and TRBJ2-1, reads DSGVTQTPKHLITATGQRVTLRCSPRSGDLSVYWYQQSLDQGLQFLIQYYNGEERAKGNILERFSAQQFPDLHSELNLSSLELGDSALYFCASSARRTGVYNEQFFGPGTRLTVL.